This T cell receptor (beta chain) stems from a study of blood T cell repertoires in COVID-19. About the study: Samples representing acute and convalescent COVID-19 were sourced from the United States, Italy and Spain. PBMCs, B-cell-depleted T cells, or T cells were the source of the cDNA or gDNA that made up the material.

Individuals drawn from around 25 US areas were roughly 18 to 95 years old. Data came from immunoSEQ multiplex PCR; TCRdb stores just in-frame clones and leaves some out. The table shows 400,000 to 550,000 clones, with around 90% occurring only once. CDR3 length: 15 residues. J gave up 2 bases and V 4 bases, and 7 bases lay outside the gene matches. Germline CDR1 and CDR2: SGHRS and YFSETQ. The receptor's source is a woman between 18 and 30 years old with acute COVID-19. The rearrangement links TRBV5-1 to TRBJ2-7; 9 positions match TRBD1. Material for sequencing was PBMCs or T cells enriched from blood (not recorded which). In DNA, the CDR3 is TGCGCCAGCAGCGCGGGGACAGGGACTGCCTACGAGCAGTACTTC. Translation gives CASSAGTGTAYEQYF.